Shown below are 10 T cell receptor beta chains from a single sample sequenced in a study of blood T cells in healthy people across ages. A second PCR of about 6 to 11 cycles used a sample-barcoded 5' primer and a J-beta primer mix. TCRdb used MiXCR to reprocess the 5' RACE reads, holding one entry per CDR3 protein. This table has 550,000 to 800,000 distinct CDR3 sequences, about 30% appearing once. Sequencing input: blood. These receptors all come from a woman of 80 years or more in good health.

This clonotype occurred many times. The CDR3 DNA sequence: TGTGCCAGCAGCGAACTCAGGGGGCAAGCTTTCTTT. Translated, it gives CASSELRGQAFF. The chain has TRBV7-2 and TRBJ1-1, with 8 bases that match TRBD1. J was trimmed by 9 bases and V by 5 bases; bases with no gene match: 5. The germline V gene encodes CDR1 SGHTA and CDR2 FQGNSA. This CDR3 contains 12 residues.

Worth noting for this clonotype: With a much larger clone just one base away, this may be a read error. The rearrangement joins TRBV18 to TRBJ1-2; 8 nucleotides match TRBD1. V lost 2 bases and J lost 7; bases outside the gene matches: 9. There are 15 residues in the CDR3. Germline loops: CDR1 KGHSH, CDR2 LQKENI. The CDR3 spells CASSPRAGQVVGYTF. CDR3 sequence (DNA): TGTGCCAGCTCACCAAGGGCGGGACAGGTGGTTGGCTACACCTTC.

V is TRBV7-2 and J is TRBJ2-2; D call uncertain. The CDR3 runs to 13 residues. Trimming left V 6 bases short and J 4 bases short, with 9 bases between. CDR1 and CDR2 from the germline V gene are SGHTA and FQGNSA. The CDR3 loop reads CASSSGPTGELFF. In DNA form, the CDR3 reads TGTGCCAGCAGTTCCGGGCCCACCGGGGAGCTGTTTTTT.

The rearrangement uses TRBV7-2 and TRBJ2-3, with D perhaps assigned TRBD1 or TRBD2 (6 bases each). Trimming removed 3 bases from V and 6 bases from J, with 13 bases in between. Germline CDR1 and CDR2: SGHTA and FQGNSA. CDR3 length: 14 amino acids. In nucleotides, the CDR3 is TGTGCCAGCAGCTTGGGGGGCAGGCTGGATACGCAGTATTTT. Encoded protein: CASSLGGRLDTQYF. Using reference TRBV7-2 and TRBJ2-3 for the parts outside the CDR3, the full variable domain is GAGVSQSPSNKVTEKGKDVELRCDPISGHTALYWYRQSLGQGLEFLIYFQGNSAPDKSGLPSDRFSAERTGGSVSTLTIQRTQQEDSAVYLCASSLGGRLDTQYFGPGTRLTVL.

The chain employs TRBV10-1 and TRBJ2-2, with 14 nucleotides matching TRBD2. V lost 1 base and J lost 4; bases outside the gene matches: 8. This CDR3 has 19 residues. Per the germline V gene, CDR1 is WNHNN and CDR2 is SYGVQD (reference sequence). The CDR3 nucleotides read TGCGCCAGCAGTGAGTTGACTAGCGGGGGGGCAGGAGGCACCGGGGAGCTGTTTTTT. The encoded protein is CASSELTSGGAGGTGELFF.

This clonotype was found many times. The chain joins TRBV20-1 to TRBJ1-2; 7 nucleotides align to TRBD1. V shed 6 bases and J 9 bases; nucleotides not matched to a gene: 10. Germline values: CDR1 DFQATT, CDR2 SNEGSKA (reference sequence). The CDR3 totals 12 residues. CDR3 nucleotides: TGCAGTGCCCGTTTTACAGGGGATCGCTACACCTTC. It specifies CSARFTGDRYTF.

This clonotype appeared many times. The chain links TRBV3-1 to TRBJ2-3; a weak D match, TRBD2 (5 bases). Trimming removed 0 bases from V and 5 bases from J, with 6 bases in between. CDR1 is LGHDT and CDR2 is YNNKEL in the germline V gene (reference sequence). The length of the CDR3 is 13 residues. Written as DNA, the CDR3 is TGTGCCAGCAGCCAAGATAGCGAAGATACGCAGTATTTT. Translated, it gives CASSQDSEDTQYF.

The chain links TRBV7-2 to TRBJ2-7; TRBD1 aligns across 9 bases. Trimming at V came to 6 bases and at J to 1 base, leaving 13 bases not matched to a gene. Germline assignment: CDR1 SGHTA and CDR2 FQGNSA. This CDR3 region has 17 residues. DNA for the CDR3: TGTGCCAGCAGTCCGTATAGCCTGGGACAGGGTTCCTACGAGCAGTACTTC. It translates to CASSPYSLGQGSYEQYF.

The gene calls are TRBV5-1 and TRBJ2-7; 10 bases are shared with TRBD1. This CDR3 contains 16 residues. Losses at the gene ends were 4 bases for V and 5 bases for J; bases not matched to a gene: 12. The germline V gene has CDR1 SGHRS and CDR2 YFSETQ. CDR3 in amino acids: CASSPRWDRGTHEQYF. The CDR3, as DNA: TGCGCCAGCAGCCCACGGTGGGACAGGGGAACCCACGAGCAGTACTTC.

The chain couples TRBV6-1 to TRBJ1-4; D unresolved. The CDR3 covers 14 residues. Trimming shortened V by 7 bases and J by 7 bases, and 16 bases separated the two germline ends. The V gene's germline CDR1 is MNHNS and CDR2 SASEGT. Written as DNA, the CDR3 is TGTGCCAGCAACACCAAGGGAGGCCCTGAAAAACTGTTTTTT. Protein product: CASNTKGGPEKLFF.